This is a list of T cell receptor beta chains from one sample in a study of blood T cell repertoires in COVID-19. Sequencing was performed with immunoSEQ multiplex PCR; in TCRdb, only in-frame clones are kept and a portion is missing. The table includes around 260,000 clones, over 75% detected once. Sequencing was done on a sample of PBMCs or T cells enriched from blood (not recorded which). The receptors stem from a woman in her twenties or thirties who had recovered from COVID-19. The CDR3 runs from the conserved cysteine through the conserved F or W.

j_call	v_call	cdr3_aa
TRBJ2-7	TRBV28	CASSYVTQSHNEQYF
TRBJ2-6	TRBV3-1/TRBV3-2	CASSQATGKQRAGANVLTF
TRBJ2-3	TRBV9	CASSTVGRGVDTQYF
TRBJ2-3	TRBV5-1	CASSPEEGGDTQYF
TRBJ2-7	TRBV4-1	CASSPGQGPSYEQYF
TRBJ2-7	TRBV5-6	CASSYRASYEQYF
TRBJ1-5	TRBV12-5	CASSSGTGFVAQHF
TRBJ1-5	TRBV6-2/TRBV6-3	CASSYNIMSGVNQPQHF
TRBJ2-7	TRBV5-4	CASSSGLAGGSYEQYF
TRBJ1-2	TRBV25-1	CASSGQGVYSGYTF
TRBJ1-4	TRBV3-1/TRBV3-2	CASSLRTELYEKLFF
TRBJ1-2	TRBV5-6	CASSSGTNYGYTF
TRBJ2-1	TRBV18	CASSRTGYYNEQFF
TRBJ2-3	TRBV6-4	CASSDSLKTATDTQYF
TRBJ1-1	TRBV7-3	CASSRQGSITEAFF
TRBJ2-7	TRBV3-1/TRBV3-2	CASSLTGTPVYEQYF
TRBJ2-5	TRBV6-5	CASSYLWTSQETQYF
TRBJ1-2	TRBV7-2	CASSLMGQVPNYGYTF
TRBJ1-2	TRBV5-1	CASNLDRTDGYTF
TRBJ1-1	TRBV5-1	CASSAGPEAFF
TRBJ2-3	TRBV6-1	CASSEEGRGADTQYF
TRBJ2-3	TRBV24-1	CATSDLAGGPNTQYF
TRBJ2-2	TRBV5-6	CASSLPVYAGELFF
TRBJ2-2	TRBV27	CASSLSTGGNTGELFF
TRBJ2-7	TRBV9	CASSVAPGGSYEQYF
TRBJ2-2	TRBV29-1	CSVHDRVATGELFF
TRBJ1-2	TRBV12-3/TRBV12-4	CASSLNRLYGYTF
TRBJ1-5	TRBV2	CASRGTGYQPQHF
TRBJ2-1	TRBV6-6	CASRPGEGSDEQFF
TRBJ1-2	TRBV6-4	CASSDSGVYGYTF
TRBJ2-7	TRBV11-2	CASSLDRGEQYF
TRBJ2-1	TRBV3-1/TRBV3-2	CASSQDGKSHNEQFF
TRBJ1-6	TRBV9	CASSEGQPNSPLHF
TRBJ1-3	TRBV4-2	CASSQDFSWTGFGNTIYF
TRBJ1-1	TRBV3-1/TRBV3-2	CASSPGGNTEAFF
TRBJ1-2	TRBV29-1	CSVEPGQGGGYTF
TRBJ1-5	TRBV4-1	CASSQTGSQPQHF
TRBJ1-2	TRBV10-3	CAAMENYGYTF
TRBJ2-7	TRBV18	CASSPSGTGGYYEQYF
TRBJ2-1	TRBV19	CASSPGLAGGRSPYNEQFF
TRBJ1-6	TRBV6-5	CASNHRGEGNSPLHF